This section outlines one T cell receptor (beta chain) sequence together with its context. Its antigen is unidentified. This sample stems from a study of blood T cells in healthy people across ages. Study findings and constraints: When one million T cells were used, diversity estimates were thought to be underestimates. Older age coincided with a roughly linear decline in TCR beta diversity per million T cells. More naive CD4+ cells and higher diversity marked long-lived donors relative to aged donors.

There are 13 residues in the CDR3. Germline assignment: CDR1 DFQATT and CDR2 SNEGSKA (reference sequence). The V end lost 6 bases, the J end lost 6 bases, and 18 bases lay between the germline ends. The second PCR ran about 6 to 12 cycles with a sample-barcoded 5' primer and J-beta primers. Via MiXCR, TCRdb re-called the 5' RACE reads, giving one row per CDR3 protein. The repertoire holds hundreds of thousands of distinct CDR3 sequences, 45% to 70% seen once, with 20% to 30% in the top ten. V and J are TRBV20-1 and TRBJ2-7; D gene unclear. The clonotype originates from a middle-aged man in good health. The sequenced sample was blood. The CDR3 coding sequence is TGCAGTGCCATCAGTCCCAATTTTGGCGAGCAGTACTTC. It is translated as CSAISPNFGEQYF.